These 29 T cell receptor beta chains came from one sample sequenced in a study of technical replicates of blood from several donors. The protocol was immunoSEQ multiplex PCR, while the TCRdb copy is restricted to in-frame clones and leaves out a portion. The sample includes under 45,000 clones, around 96% seen only once; the top ten take about 0.4%. Specimen: T cells isolated from PBMCs. Receptor source: a human donor in good health.

The rearrangement links TRBV7-9 to TRBJ2-1; D perhaps matches TRBD2 (6 bases). The germline V and J ends were trimmed by 4 bases and 0 bases, with 19 bases remaining between them. CDR3 size: 18 residues. CDR1 is SEHNR, CDR2 FQNEAQ, per germline (reference sequence). The chain's CDR3 is CASSSRTLALDSYNEQFF. Here the CDR3 DNA reads TGTGCCAGCAGCTCTCGAACCCTAGCGCTAGACTCCTACAATGAGCAGTTCTTC.

This clone was seen once. The gene calls are TRBV7-2 and TRBJ1-1; no definite D call. Trimming took 5 bases from V and 4 from J, leaving 14 bases between them. Germline V lookup: CDR1 SGHTA, CDR2 FQGNSA. This CDR3 has 14 residues. In nucleotides, the CDR3 is TGTGCCAGCAGCGCTTATGGAGAGAGCACTGAAGCTTTCTTT. It translates to CASSAYGESTEAFF.

For the CDR3, the DNA is TGTGCCAGCAGCTCAAGCCAGGGGACAGCCTACGAGCAGTACTTC. Translation: CASSSSQGTAYEQYF. This chain uses TRBV5-4 with TRBJ2-7; the match to TRBD1 covers 7 bases. CDR3 length: 15 residues. Germline CDR1 reads SGHNT; CDR2 reads YYREEE (reference sequence). V gave up 3 bases and J gave up 2 bases; unmatched junction bases: 8. Full variable domain (missing parts from reference TRBV5-4 and TRBJ2-7): ETGVTQSPTHLIKTRGQQVTLRCSSQSGHNTVSWYQQALGQGPQFIFQYYREEENGRGNFPPRFSGLQFPNYSSELNVNALELDDSALYLCASSSSQGTAYEQYFGPGTRLTVT.

The chain joins TRBV30 to TRBJ1-1, with D uncertain. The germline V and J ends were trimmed by 3 bases and 4 bases, with 12 bases remaining between them. Per the germline V gene, CDR1 is GTSNPN and CDR2 is SVGIG (reference sequence). The CDR3 is 13 residues long. In DNA form, the CDR3 reads TGTGCCTGGAGCCTTGGTCGGGGCACTGAAGCTTTCTTT. Translating gives CAWSLGRGTEAFF.

The chain is built from TRBV5-1 and TRBJ2-2; tentative D call: TRBD2 (6 bases). The length of the CDR3 is 13 residues. Between the trimmed V and J ends, which lost 4 bases and 3 bases, there was a span of 7 bases. Germline loops: CDR1 SGHRS, CDR2 YFSETQ. The chain's CDR3 is CASSAGYTGELFF. The CDR3 DNA sequence: TGCGCCAGCAGCGCGGGATACACCGGGGAGCTGTTTTTT.

The chain links TRBV7-2 to TRBJ1-5; D gene ambiguous. V was cut by 1 base and J by 10 bases, with 8 bases left in between. Germline CDR1 is SGHTA and CDR2 is FQGNSA. The CDR3 is made up of 12 amino acids. The CDR3 spells CASSLGGHPQHF. Written as DNA, the CDR3 is TGTGCCAGCAGCTTAGGTGGCCATCCCCAGCATTTT.

J is TRBJ2-1 and V is TRBV5-1, with 7 bases lining up with TRBD2. This CDR3 has 14 amino acids. CDR1 SGHRS and CDR2 YFSETQ come from the germline V gene. The ends lost 0 bases at V and 6 bases at J; junction bases unmatched: 3. The CDR3 nucleotides are TGCGCCAGCAGCTTGGAGCCTAGCGGCAATGAGCAGTTCTTC. Its translation: CASSLEPSGNEQFF.

CDR3: CAWSVLRDNNYGYTF. The CDR3, as DNA: TGTGCCTGGAGTGTCCTCAGGGATAATAACTATGGCTACACCTTC. The chain employs TRBV30 and TRBJ1-2; possibly TRBD1 for D (5 bases). The germline gives CDR1 GTSNPN, CDR2 SVGIG (reference sequence). This CDR3 is 15 amino acids long. With 0 bases removed from V and 1 base from J, the gap between germline ends came to 12 bases.

The J gene is TRBJ2-5, the V gene TRBV5-1; TRBD1 matches at 10 bases. Per germline, CDR1 SGHRS and CDR2 YFSETQ. Losses at the gene ends were 0 bases for V and 5 bases for J; bases not matched to a gene: 4. CDR3 length: 15 amino acids. The CDR3 loop is CASSLGGQGSETQYF. As DNA, the CDR3 is TGCGCCAGCAGCTTGGGGGGACAGGGGTCCGAGACCCAGTACTTC.

The rearrangement uses TRBV10-3 and TRBJ2-2; no clear D. The CDR3 covers 14 residues. Trimming cost V 5 bases and J 1 base, with 8 bases left between them. Germline CDR1 is ENHRY and CDR2 is SYGVKD. CDR3 residues: CAISPLLNTGELFF. CDR3 DNA sequence: TGTGCCATCAGTCCCCTTCTGAACACCGGGGAGCTGTTTTTT.

The chain combines TRBV6-5 with TRBJ2-7, with 7 nucleotides matching TRBD2. Germline loops: CDR1 MNHEY, CDR2 SVGAGI. Trimming at V came to 4 bases and at J to 1 base, leaving 7 bases not matched to a gene. This CDR3 comprises 15 residues. The CDR3 reads CASSSLAGVSYEQYF. The CDR3 DNA sequence: TGTGCCAGCAGTTCCCTGGCGGGGGTTTCCTACGAGCAGTACTTC.

This chain uses TRBV6-5 with TRBJ2-7, with D possibly TRBD1 on 6 matching bases. The germline gives CDR1 MNHEY, CDR2 SVGAGI. The CDR3 has 14 amino acids. The ends were cut back, 6 bases at V and 4 bases at J, with 16 bases in the middle. As DNA, the CDR3 is TGTGCCAGCAGAATGGACAGTGCCTTATACGAGCAGTACTTC. Amino acids: CASRMDSALYEQYF.

This chain connects TRBV29-1 to TRBJ1-2; possible D gene TRBD1, 5 bases. This CDR3 is built from 11 residues. The germline V and J ends were trimmed by 4 bases and 3 bases, with 6 bases remaining between them. Per the germline V gene, CDR1 is SQVTM and CDR2 is ANQGSEA. DNA of the CDR3: TGCAGCGTTGGACAGTACTATGGCTACACCTTC. Amino acids: CSVGQYYGYTF. The full variable domain, rest sourced from reference TRBV29-1 and TRBJ1-2, is SAVISQKPSRDICQRGTSLTIQCQVDSQVTMMFWYRQQPGQSLTLIATANQGSEATYESGFVIDKFPISRPNLTFSTLTVSNMSPEDSSIYLCSVGQYYGYTFGSGTRLTVV.

The chain recombines TRBV9 with TRBJ2-1; TRBD2 matches at 12 bases. The V gene end was trimmed by 2 bases and the J gene end by 8 bases; junction bases not matched to a gene: 8. The germline gives CDR1 SGDLS, CDR2 YYNGEE. The CDR3 has 16 amino acids. The CDR3 is CASSVRLAGDPHEQFF. The DNA for the CDR3 is TGTGCCAGCAGCGTCAGACTAGCGGGAGACCCCCATGAGCAGTTCTTC.

Only one count was recorded for this clone. The chain carries TRBV9 and TRBJ2-5; 9 nucleotides line up with TRBD2. V lost 6 bases, J lost 1 base, and 10 bases stayed unmatched. In germline, CDR1 is SGDLS, CDR2 YYNGEE. This CDR3 spans 16 amino acids. CDR3 in amino acids: CASNPGTSPFQETQYF. The CDR3, as DNA: TGTGCCAGCAACCCCGGGACTAGCCCTTTCCAAGAGACCCAGTACTTC.

This CDR3 reads CASSYSLAGETQYF. CDR3 nucleotides: TGTGCCAGCAGTTACTCCCTAGCGGGAGAGACCCAGTACTTC. The rearrangement uses TRBV6-6 and TRBJ2-5, with 8 bases that match TRBD2. With 0 bases clipped from V and 4 bases from J, the junction kept 1 base outside the gene matches. Germline V CDR1 and CDR2: MNHNY, SVGAGI (reference sequence). The CDR3 has 14 residues.

V gene TRBV29-1 combines with J gene TRBJ1-1, with D maybe TRBD1 (6 bases). The CDR3 covers 13 residues. V was shortened by 4 bases and J by 2 bases, with 11 bases between the two germline ends. Germline values: CDR1 SQVTM, CDR2 ANQGSEA. This CDR3 is CSVALQGNTEAFF. CDR3 nucleotide sequence: TGCAGCGTTGCTTTACAGGGTAACACTGAAGCTTTCTTT.

The rearrangement uses TRBV28 and TRBJ2-7; 9 nucleotides align to TRBD2. V dropped 3 bases and J dropped 3; count of bases not matched to a gene: 3. This CDR3 comprises 14 residues. CDR1 and CDR2 from the germline V gene are MDHEN and SYDVKM. CDR3 in DNA: TGTGCCAGCAGTTTCGAGCGGGAGGTCTACGAGCAGTACTTC. It yields the protein CASSFEREVYEQYF.

The chain has TRBV11-3 and TRBJ2-5, with 7 bases matching TRBD1. This CDR3 is 16 amino acids long. Germline V gene lookup returns CDR1 SGHNT and CDR2 YENEEA. The V segment lost 1 base and the J segment 4 bases; nucleotides outside the gene matches: 9. CDR3 coding DNA: TGTGCCAGCAGCTTAGGGAACAGGGGCGGTGGAGAGACCCAGTACTTC. It yields the protein CASSLGNRGGGETQYF. Complete variable domain (other parts from reference TRBV11-3 and TRBJ2-5): EAGVVQSPRYKIIEKKQPVAFWCNPISGHNTLYWYLQNLGQGPELLIRYENEEAVDDSQLPKDRFSAERLKGVDSTLKIQPAELGDSAVYLCASSLGNRGGGETQYFGPGTRLLVL.

J is TRBJ1-2 and V is TRBV5-6, with 8 positions matching TRBD1. This CDR3 has 13 amino acids. Unmatched junction bases numbered 4, after V lost 4 bases and J lost 5 bases. The germline V gene has CDR1 SGHDT and CDR2 YYEEEE. The CDR3 loop is CASSPDRGYGYTF. DNA of the CDR3: TGTGCCAGCAGCCCAGACAGGGGATATGGCTACACCTTC.

J is TRBJ2-7 and V is TRBV6-1; 7 nucleotides agree with TRBD1. V dropped 4 bases and J dropped 3; count of bases not matched to a gene: 9. Germline V gene sequence: CDR1 MNHNS, CDR2 SASEGT. The CDR3 totals 15 residues. The CDR3 DNA reads TGTGCCAGCAGTGCTGCCGGGACAGAGCTCTACGAGCAGTACTTC. Translating it yields CASSAAGTELYEQYF.

This clone occurred once. The CDR3, as DNA: TGCAGCGTCAAAGAACAGGGGGCGGACAATCAGCCCCAGCATTTT. Protein sequence: CSVKEQGADNQPQHF. The rearrangement joins TRBV29-1 to TRBJ1-5; 9 bases line up with TRBD1. V was pared by 6 bases and J by 3 bases, with 9 bases of the junction left unmatched. Germline V gene lookup returns CDR1 SQVTM and CDR2 ANQGSEA. The CDR3 totals 15 residues.

The V and J genes are TRBV10-1 and TRBJ2-3; 7 nucleotides match TRBD2. The junction had 7 bases not matched to a gene; V was cut back by 6 bases and J by 1 base. CDR1 WNHNN and CDR2 SYGVQD come from the germline V gene (reference sequence). This CDR3 comprises 15 residues. This chain's CDR3 is CASSPGLDGTDTQYF. In DNA, the CDR3 is TGCGCCAGCAGCCCCGGACTAGATGGCACAGATACGCAGTATTTT.

The sample holds a few counts of this clone. The V gene is TRBV7-9, the J gene TRBJ2-7; TRBD1 matches at 9 bases. Germline values: CDR1 SEHNR, CDR2 FQNEAQ (reference sequence). V lost 4 bases to trimming and J lost 5 bases; unmatched junction nucleotides: 3. The CDR3 extends over 13 amino acids. The CDR3 DNA follows: TGTGCCAGCAGCTGGGACAGGGACCACGAGCAGTACTTC. It translates to CASSWDRDHEQYF.

The V call is TRBV4-2, the J call TRBJ2-3, with D possibly being TRBD1 (5 bases). CDR1 is LGHNA, CDR2 YNFKEQ, per germline. This CDR3 comprises 17 residues. Trimming stripped 1 base from V and 2 bases from J, with 16 bases between. The CDR3 DNA sequence: TGTGCCAGCAGCCAAGTGGTTAGGACAAAACCCACAGATACGCAGTATTTT. Its translation is CASSQVVRTKPTDTQYF.

The J gene is TRBJ2-7, the V gene TRBV29-1; no reliable D call. The CDR3 loop spans 13 amino acids. The V gene's germline CDR1 is SQVTM and CDR2 ANQGSEA. The V end lost 4 bases, the J end lost 4 bases, and 14 bases lay between the germline ends. DNA of the CDR3: TGCAGCGTTGTGGAGACGGCGGTTTACGAGCAGTACTTC. The encoded protein is CSVVETAVYEQYF.

The chain couples TRBV9 to TRBJ2-7; D may be TRBD2 (7 bases). The germline CDR1 and CDR2 sequences are SGDLS and YYNGEE. The CDR3 length is 15 residues. The ends were cut back, 0 bases at V and 3 bases at J, with 13 bases in the middle. The CDR3 loop is CASSVEEGGYYEQYF. CDR3 nucleotides: TGTGCCAGCAGCGTAGAAGAGGGGGGGTACTACGAGCAGTACTTC.

The genes are TRBV30 and TRBJ2-1, with a possible D match to TRBD1 (5 bases). The CDR3 runs 14 residues. V was cut by 8 bases and J by 3 bases, with 17 bases left in between. CDR1 and CDR2 (germline): GTSNPN, SVGIG (reference sequence). The CDR3 reads CAVTGSGNYNEQFF. The CDR3 DNA follows: TGTGCCGTTACCGGGTCAGGGAACTACAATGAGCAGTTCTTC.

The V gene is TRBV7-3, the J gene TRBJ2-3; D is unresolved. Germline loops: CDR1 SGHTA, CDR2 FQGTGA. Trimming took off 2 bases at V and 0 bases at J, with 3 bases between the two ends. The CDR3 contains 13 residues. CDR3 nucleotide sequence: TGTGCCAGCAGCTTATCTAGCACAGATACGCAGTATTTT. Protein: CASSLSSTDTQYF.